The source of this T cell receptor beta chain is a study of T cell repertoires in cytomegalovirus infection. MiXCR was run by TCRdb on the reads, yielding one entry per CDR3 protein. The sample contains roughly 630,000 distinct CDR3 sequences, 20% to 25% of which appear only once. The CDR3 is made up of 14 amino acids. Germline values: CDR1 SQVTM, CDR2 ANQGSEA. The chain is built from TRBV29-1 and TRBJ2-1, with D possibly being TRBD1 or TRBD2 (6 bases each). This TCR was recovered from a human donor in good health (CMV status not recorded). Some clones in this sample may be carry-over from other donors' samples. Sequencing used CD8+ T cells from PBMCs. The CDR3 loop is CSLHLGGPRNEQFF. CDR3 sequence (DNA): TGCAGTCTTCATCTAGGGGGGCCGAGGAATGAGCAGTTCTTC.